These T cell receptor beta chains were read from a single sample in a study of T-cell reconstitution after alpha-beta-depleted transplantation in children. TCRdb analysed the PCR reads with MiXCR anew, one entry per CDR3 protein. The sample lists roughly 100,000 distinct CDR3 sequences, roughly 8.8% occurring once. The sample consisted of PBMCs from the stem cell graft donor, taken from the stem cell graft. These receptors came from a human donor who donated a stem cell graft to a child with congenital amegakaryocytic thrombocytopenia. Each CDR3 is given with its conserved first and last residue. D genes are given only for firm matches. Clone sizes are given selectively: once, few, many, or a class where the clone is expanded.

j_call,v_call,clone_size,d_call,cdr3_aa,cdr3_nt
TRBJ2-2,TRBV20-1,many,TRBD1,CSARSERTGHTGELFF,TGCAGTGCTAGATCTGAAAGGACAGGTCACACCGGGGAGCTGTTTTTT
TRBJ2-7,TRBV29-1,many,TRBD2,CSVGTSGSYEQYF,TGCAGCGTTGGGACTAGCGGGAGCTACGAGCAGTACTTC
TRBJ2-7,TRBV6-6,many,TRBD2,CASSPTSGGLGGGEQYF,TGTGCCAGCAGCCCGACTAGCGGCGGCCTCGGGGGAGGCGAGCAGTACTTC
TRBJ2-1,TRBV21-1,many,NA,CASSPQGLAGEADEQFF,TGTGCCAGCAGCCCCCAGGGACTAGCGGGAGAAGCGGATGAGCAGTTCTTC
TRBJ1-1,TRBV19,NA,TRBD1,CASSFTGGSTEAFF,TGTGCCAGTAGTTTCACAGGGGGGTCAACTGAAGCTTTCTTT
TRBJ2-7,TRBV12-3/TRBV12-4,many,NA,CASSFQGNEQYF,TGTGCCAGCAGTTTTCAGGGGAACGAGCAGTACTTC
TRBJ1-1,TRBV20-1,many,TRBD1,CSAVGQPNTEAFF,TGCAGTGCCGTGGGACAGCCGAACACTGAAGCTTTCTTT
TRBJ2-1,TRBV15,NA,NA,CATSSPRADSYNEQFF,TGTGCCACCAGCAGCCCCCGCGCCGACTCCTACAATGAGCAGTTCTTC
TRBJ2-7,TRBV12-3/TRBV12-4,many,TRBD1,CAGHTRDREFYEQYF,TGTGCCGGCCACACCCGGGACAGGGAATTTTACGAGCAGTACTTC
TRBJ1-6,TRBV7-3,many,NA,CASSSRGGGLRFNSYNSPLHF,TGTGCCAGCAGCTCCCGGGGGGGAGGGTTAAGGTTTAACTCCTATAATTCACCCCTCCACTTT
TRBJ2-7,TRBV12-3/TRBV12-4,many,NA,CASSFHGYEQYF,TGTGCCAGCAGTTTCCACGGATACGAGCAGTACTTC
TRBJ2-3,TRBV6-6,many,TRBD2,CASSPGLAGSSTDTQYF,TGTGCCAGCAGTCCCGGACTAGCGGGATCAAGCACAGATACGCAGTATTTT
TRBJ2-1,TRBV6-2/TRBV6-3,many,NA,CASSYRDTTSAQFF,TGTGCCAGCAGTTACAGGGATACCACAAGTGCGCAGTTCTTC
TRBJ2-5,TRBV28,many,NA,CASRAWGAKETQYF,TGTGCCAGCAGGGCCTGGGGGGCCAAAGAGACCCAGTACTTC
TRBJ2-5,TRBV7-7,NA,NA,CASSPYRRRGLPQETQYF,TGTGCCAGCAGCCCCTACCGGCGAAGGGGATTACCCCAAGAGACCCAGTACTTC
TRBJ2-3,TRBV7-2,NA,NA,CASSREQGGARVTQYF,TGTGCCAGCAGTCGAGAGCAGGGGGGTGCGAGGGTTACGCAGTATTTT
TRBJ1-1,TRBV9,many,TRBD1,CASSAWGQGQAFF,TGTGCCAGCAGCGCCTGGGGACAGGGCCAAGCTTTCTTT
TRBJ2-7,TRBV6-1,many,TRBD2,CASSTHSGGVRNEQYF,TGTGCCAGCAGTACACACTCTGGGGGGGTACGAAACGAGCAGTACTTC
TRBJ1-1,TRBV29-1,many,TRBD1,CSGRQGANTEAFF,TGCAGCGGACGACAGGGGGCGAACACTGAAGCTTTCTTT
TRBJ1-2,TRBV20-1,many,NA,CSARDQGLHGYTF,TGCAGTGCTAGAGACCAGGGTCTTCATGGCTACACCTTC
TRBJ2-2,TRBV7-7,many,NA,CASSLGEAGTGELFF,TGTGCCAGCAGCTTAGGAGAAGCGGGCACCGGGGAGCTGTTTTTT
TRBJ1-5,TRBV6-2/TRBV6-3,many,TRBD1,CASRETGYGQPQHF,TGTGCCAGCAGGGAGACAGGGTACGGTCAGCCCCAGCATTTT
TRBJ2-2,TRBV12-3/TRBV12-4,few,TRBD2,CASSTGTSGIGELFF,TGTGCCAGCAGCACCGGGACTAGCGGTATCGGGGAGCTGTTTTTT
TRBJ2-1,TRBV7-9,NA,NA,CASRSRGDEQFF,TGTGCCAGCAGATCCAGGGGGGATGAGCAGTTCTTC
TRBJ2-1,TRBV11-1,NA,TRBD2,CASSPGRVSPYNEQFF,TGTGCCAGCAGCCCTGGGAGGGTCTCCCCCTACAATGAGCAGTTCTTC
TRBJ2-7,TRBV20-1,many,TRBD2,CSASQAPGLVPEQYF,TGCAGTGCTAGTCAAGCCCCGGGACTAGTCCCCGAGCAGTACTTC
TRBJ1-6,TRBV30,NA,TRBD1,CAWSGQGRNSPLHF,TGTGCCTGGAGTGGACAGGGAAGGAATTCACCCCTCCACTTT
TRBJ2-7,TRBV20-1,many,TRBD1,CSARAGTGSTYEQYF,TGCAGTGCTAGAGCCGGGACAGGGAGCACCTACGAGCAGTACTTC
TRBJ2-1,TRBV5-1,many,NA,CASSLATQNNEQFF,TGCGCCAGCAGCTTGGCGACTCAGAACAATGAGCAGTTCTTC
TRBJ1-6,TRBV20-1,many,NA,CSARATGWNSPLHF,TGCAGTGCTAGAGCCACAGGGTGGAATTCACCCCTCCACTTT
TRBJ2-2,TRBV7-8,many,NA,CASSLAGGTGELFF,TGTGCCAGCAGCTTAGCAGGGGGGACCGGGGAGCTGTTTTTT
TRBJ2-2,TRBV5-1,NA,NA,CASSPVNPGELFF,TGCGCCAGCAGCCCCGTCAACCCCGGGGAGCTGTTTTTT
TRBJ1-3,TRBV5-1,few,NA,CASSGAEVDGGNTIYF,TGCGCCAGCAGCGGGGCGGAGGTTGATGGAGGAAACACCATATATTTT
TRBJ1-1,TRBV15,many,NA,CATSRGDRPGTEAFF,TGTGCCACCAGCAGGGGAGACAGGCCCGGCACTGAAGCTTTCTTT
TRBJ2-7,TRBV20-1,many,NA,CSASAYREFSYEQYF,TGCAGTGCCAGCGCATACAGGGAATTCTCCTACGAGCAGTACTTC
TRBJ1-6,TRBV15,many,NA,CATSRGPGPIYSPLHF,TGTGCCACCAGCAGAGGGCCAGGGCCGATCTATTCACCCCTCCACTTT
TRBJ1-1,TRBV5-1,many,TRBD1,CASSLQTGDLNTEAFF,TGCGCCAGCAGCCTCCAGACAGGGGATCTGAACACTGAAGCTTTCTTT
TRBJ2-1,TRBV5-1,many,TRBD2,CASSLLVAGGSYNEQFF,TGCGCCAGCAGCCTCCTTGTAGCGGGGGGCTCCTACAATGAGCAGTTCTTC
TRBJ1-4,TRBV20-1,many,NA,CSARDNHALTNEKLFF,TGCAGTGCTAGAGATAATCACGCACTGACTAATGAAAAACTGTTTTTT
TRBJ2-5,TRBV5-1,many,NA,CASSKGDGQETQYF,TGCGCCAGCAGCAAAGGGGACGGCCAAGAGACCCAGTACTTC
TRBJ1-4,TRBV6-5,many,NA,CASKNREGNEKLFF,TGTGCCAGCAAAAACAGGGAAGGGAATGAAAAACTGTTTTTT
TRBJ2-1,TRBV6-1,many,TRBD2,CASRGLDGGFFNNEQFF,TGTGCCAGCAGAGGATTGGACGGGGGGTTTTTTAACAATGAGCAGTTCTTC
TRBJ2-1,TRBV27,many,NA,CASSFPYPGAGEQFF,TGTGCCAGCAGTTTCCCGTATCCAGGGGCTGGGGAGCAGTTCTTC
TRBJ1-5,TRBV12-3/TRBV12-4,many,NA,CASSLGENQPQHF,TGTGCCAGCAGTTTGGGTGAGAATCAGCCCCAGCATTTT
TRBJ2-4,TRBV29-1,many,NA,CSVDGTQSRDIQYF,TGCAGCGTTGACGGGACACAATCTCGGGACATTCAGTACTTC
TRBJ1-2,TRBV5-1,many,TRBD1,CASSLGDRENGYTF,TGCGCCAGCAGCTTGGGTGACAGGGAAAACGGCTACACCTTC
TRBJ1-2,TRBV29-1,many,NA,CSVSGGGRSYGYTF,TGCAGCGTTTCAGGTGGGGGGAGGTCCTATGGCTACACCTTC